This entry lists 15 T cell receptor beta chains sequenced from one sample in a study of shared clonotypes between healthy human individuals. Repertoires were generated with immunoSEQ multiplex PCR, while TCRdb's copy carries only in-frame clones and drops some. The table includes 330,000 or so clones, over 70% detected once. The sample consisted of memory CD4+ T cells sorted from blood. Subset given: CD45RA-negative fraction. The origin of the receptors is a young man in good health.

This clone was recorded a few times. The CDR3 region is CASSLEQGLTNTGELFF. CDR3 coding DNA: TGCGCCAGCAGCTTGGAACAGGGATTGACGAACACCGGGGAGCTGTTTTTT. The rearrangement links TRBV5-1 to TRBJ2-2; perhaps TRBD1 as D (6 bases). V gave up 0 bases and J gave up 0 bases, with 12 bases separating them. The CDR3 runs 17 residues. The germline CDR1 and CDR2 sequences are SGHRS and YFSETQ.

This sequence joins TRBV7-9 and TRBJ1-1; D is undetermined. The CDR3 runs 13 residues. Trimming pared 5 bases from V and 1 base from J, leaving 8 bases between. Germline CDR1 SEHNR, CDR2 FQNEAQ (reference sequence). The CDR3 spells CASSPQTNTEAFF. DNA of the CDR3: TGTGCCAGCAGCCCCCAAACGAACACTGAAGCTTTCTTT.

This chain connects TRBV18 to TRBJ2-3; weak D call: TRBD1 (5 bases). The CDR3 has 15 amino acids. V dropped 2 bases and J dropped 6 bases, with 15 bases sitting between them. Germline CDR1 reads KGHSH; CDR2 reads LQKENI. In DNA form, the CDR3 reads TGTGCCAGCTCACCATTCTCAGGGCCGTCCGATACGCAGTATTTT. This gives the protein CASSPFSGPSDTQYF.

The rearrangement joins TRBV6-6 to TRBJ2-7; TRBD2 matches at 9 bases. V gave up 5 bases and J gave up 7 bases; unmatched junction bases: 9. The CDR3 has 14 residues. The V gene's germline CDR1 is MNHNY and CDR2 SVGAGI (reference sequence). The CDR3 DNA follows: TGTGCCAGCAGTCGAGCGGGAGGTACGGGTGAGCAGTACTTC. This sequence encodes CASSRAGGTGEQYF.

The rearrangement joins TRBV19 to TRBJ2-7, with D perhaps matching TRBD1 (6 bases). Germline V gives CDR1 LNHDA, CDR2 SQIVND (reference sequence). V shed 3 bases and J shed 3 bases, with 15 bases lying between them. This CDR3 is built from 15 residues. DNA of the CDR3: TGTGCCAGTAGTATGTTCAGGGGATTGAGCTACGAGCAGTACTTC. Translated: CASSMFRGLSYEQYF.

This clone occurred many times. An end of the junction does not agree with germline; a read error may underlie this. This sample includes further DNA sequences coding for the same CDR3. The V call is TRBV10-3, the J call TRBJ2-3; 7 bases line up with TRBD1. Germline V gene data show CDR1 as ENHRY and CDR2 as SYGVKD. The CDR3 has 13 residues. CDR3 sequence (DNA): TGTGCCATCGGTGAACAGGGGACAGATACGCAGTATTTT. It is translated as CAIGEQGTDTQYF.

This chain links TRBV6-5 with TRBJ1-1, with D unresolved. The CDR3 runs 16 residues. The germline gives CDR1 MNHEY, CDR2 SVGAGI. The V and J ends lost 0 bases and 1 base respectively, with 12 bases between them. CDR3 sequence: CASSYSTIRPNTEAFF. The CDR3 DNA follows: TGTGCCAGCAGTTACTCGACAATCCGCCCGAACACTGAAGCTTTCTTT.

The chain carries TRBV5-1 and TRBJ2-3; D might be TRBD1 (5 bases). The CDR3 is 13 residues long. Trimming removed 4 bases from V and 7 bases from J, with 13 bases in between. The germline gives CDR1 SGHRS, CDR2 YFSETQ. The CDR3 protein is CASSTEQANTQYF. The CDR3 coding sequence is TGCGCCAGCAGCACGGAACAGGCGAATACGCAGTATTTT.

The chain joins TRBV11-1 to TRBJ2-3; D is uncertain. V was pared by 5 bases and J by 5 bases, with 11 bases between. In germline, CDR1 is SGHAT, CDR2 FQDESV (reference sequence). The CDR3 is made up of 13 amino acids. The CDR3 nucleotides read TGTGCCAGCAGCCCGAAGTGGCGAGATACGCAGTATTTT. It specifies CASSPKWRDTQYF.

The CDR3 loop is CASSHDRGVRETQYF. The DNA for the CDR3 is TGTGCCAGCAGCCACGACAGGGGGGTCCGGGAGACCCAGTACTTC. The chain is built from TRBV5-4 and TRBJ2-5; 9 nucleotides match TRBD1. Germline values: CDR1 SGHNT, CDR2 YYREEE (reference sequence). This CDR3 spans 15 amino acids. V was pared by 4 bases and J by 5 bases, with 9 bases of the junction left unmatched.

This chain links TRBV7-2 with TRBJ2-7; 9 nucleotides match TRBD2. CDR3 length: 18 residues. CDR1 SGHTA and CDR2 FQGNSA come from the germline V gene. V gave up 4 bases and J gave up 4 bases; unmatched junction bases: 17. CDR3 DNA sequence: TGTGCCAGCAGCTCCGCCGGGACCAATAGCGGGAGTTTTTACGAGCAGTACTTC. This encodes CASSSAGTNSGSFYEQYF.

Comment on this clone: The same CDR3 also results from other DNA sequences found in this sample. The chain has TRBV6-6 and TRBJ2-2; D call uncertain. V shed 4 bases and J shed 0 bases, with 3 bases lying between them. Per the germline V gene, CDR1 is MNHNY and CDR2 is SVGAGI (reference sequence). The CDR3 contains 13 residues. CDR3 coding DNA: TGTGCCAGCAGTTCATCGAACACCGGGGAGCTGTTTTTT. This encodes CASSSSNTGELFF.

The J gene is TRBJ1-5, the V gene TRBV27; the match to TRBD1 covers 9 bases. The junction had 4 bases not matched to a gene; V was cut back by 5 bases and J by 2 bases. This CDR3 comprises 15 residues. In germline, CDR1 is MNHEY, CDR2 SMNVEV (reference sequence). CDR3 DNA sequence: TGTGCCAGCAGTCCCCGGACAGGGGGCAATCAGCCCCAGCATTTT. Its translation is CASSPRTGGNQPQHF.

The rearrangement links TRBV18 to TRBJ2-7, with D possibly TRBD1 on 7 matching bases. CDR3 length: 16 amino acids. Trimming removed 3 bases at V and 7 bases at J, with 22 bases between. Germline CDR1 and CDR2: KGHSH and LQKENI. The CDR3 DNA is TGTGCCAGCTCACCCCCAGGGGGGAGCCCTCTCGGGGAGCAGTACTTC. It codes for CASSPPGGSPLGEQYF.

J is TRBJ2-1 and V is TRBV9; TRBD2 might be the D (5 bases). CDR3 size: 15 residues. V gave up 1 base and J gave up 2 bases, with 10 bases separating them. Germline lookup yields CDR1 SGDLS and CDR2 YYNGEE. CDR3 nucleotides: TGTGCCAGCAGCGTACTCGGGGATGCCTACAATGAGCAGTTCTTC. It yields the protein CASSVLGDAYNEQFF.